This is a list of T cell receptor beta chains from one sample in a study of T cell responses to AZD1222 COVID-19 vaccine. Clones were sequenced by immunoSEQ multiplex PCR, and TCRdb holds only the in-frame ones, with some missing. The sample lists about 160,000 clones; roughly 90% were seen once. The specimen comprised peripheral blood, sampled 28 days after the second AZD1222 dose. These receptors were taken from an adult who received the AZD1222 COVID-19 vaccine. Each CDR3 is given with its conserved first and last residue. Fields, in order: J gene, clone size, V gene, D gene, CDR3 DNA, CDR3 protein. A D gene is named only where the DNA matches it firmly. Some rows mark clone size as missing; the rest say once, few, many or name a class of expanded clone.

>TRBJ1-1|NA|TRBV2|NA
TGTGCCAGCAGTCGTAGATCGGGGACTGAAGCTTTCTTT
CASSRRSGTEAFF
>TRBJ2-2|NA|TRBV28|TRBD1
TGTGCCAGCAGCCCCTCCCCGGGACAGAGGGCCGGGGAGCTGTTTTTT
CASSPSPGQRAGELFF
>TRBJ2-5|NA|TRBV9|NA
TGTGCCAGCAGCGTCGCTAGCAGGGAGACCCAGTACTTC
CASSVASRETQYF
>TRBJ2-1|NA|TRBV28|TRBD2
TGTGCCAGCAGTTCCAGGGCGGGAGGGCCCCCCGATGAGCAGTTCTTC
CASSSRAGGPPDEQFF
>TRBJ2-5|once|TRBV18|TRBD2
TGTGCCAGCTCACCTATGACTAGCGGGAGATTTCTTGAGACCCAGTACTTC
CASSPMTSGRFLETQYF
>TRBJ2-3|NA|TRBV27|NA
TGTGCCAGCATCGAGTTAAGCACAGATACGCAGTATTTT
CASIELSTDTQYF
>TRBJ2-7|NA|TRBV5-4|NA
TGTGCCAGCAGACGGGCCGGTCAGAGCTCCTACGAGCAGTACTTC
CASRRAGQSSYEQYF
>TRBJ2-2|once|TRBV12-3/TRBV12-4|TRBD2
TGTGCCAGCCTCGGGGGGGAGGCCGGGGAGCTGTTTTTT
CASLGGEAGELFF
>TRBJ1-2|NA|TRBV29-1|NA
TGCAGCGTTGATTTTGGGGCAGCAGACTATGGCTACACCTTC
CSVDFGAADYGYTF
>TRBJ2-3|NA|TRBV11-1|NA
TGTGCCAGCAGCAAGGACATAGGTGGGGATACGCAGTATTTT
CASSKDIGGDTQYF
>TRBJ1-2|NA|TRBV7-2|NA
TGTGCCAGCAGCTTCATAGGGATGGGGGGCTACACCTTC
CASSFIGMGGYTF
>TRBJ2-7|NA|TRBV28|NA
TGTGCCAGCAGTCTCGCTCGGGCAGGGGACTACGAGCAGTACTTC
CASSLARAGDYEQYF
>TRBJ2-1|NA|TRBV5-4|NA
TGTGCCAGCACCCCTCGCGGTGGCTCCTACAATGAGCAGTTCTTC
CASTPRGGSYNEQFF
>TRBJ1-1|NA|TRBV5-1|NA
TGCGCCAGCAGCTCCCTGTCTATGAACACTGAAGCTTTCTTT
CASSSLSMNTEAFF
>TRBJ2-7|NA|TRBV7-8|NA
TGTGCCAGCAGCGCGAAGGGTAGCTCCTACGAGCAGTACTTC
CASSAKGSSYEQYF
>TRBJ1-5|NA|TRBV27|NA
TGTGCCAGCAGTTTATCAGGGCCGGGCAATCAGCCCCAGCATTTT
CASSLSGPGNQPQHF
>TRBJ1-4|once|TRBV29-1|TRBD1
TGCAGCGTCGACACAGGGGGGAAACTGTTTTTT
CSVDTGGKLFF
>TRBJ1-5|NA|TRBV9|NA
TGTGCCAGCAGCGTAAGCGGACAGTTAAATCAGCCCCAGCATTTT
CASSVSGQLNQPQHF
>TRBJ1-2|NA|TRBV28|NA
TGTGCCAGCAGTAAGGGGCTGGACTATGGCTACACCTTC
CASSKGLDYGYTF
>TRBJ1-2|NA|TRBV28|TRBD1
TGTGCCAGCAGTCCCTATGGACAGGGACCCATCTATGGCTACACCTTC
CASSPYGQGPIYGYTF
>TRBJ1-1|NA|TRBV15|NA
TGTGCCACCAGCAGAGACGGGTTGGAAGCTTTCTTT
CATSRDGLEAFF
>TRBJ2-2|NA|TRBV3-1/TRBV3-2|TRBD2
TGTGCCAGCAGCCAACACGGATTGGGACTAGCGGGCCGAACCGGGGAGCTGTTTTTT
CASSQHGLGLAGRTGELFF
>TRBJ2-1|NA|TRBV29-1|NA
TGCAGCGTTAACGTAGATACAAGGAATGAGCAGTTCTTC
CSVNVDTRNEQFF
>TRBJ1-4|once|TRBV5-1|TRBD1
TGCGCCAGCAGCCCCGACAGGGGGAGCTCATTGGGTGAAAAACTGTTTTTT
CASSPDRGSSLGEKLFF
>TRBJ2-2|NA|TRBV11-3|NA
TGTGCCAGCACCCAGAACACCGGGGAGCTGTTTTTT
CASTQNTGELFF
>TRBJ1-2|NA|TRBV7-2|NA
TGTGCCAGCAGCACGCGGGGCTATGGCTACACCTTC
CASSTRGYGYTF
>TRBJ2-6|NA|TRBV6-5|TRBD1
TGTGCCAGCGTGACAGGGGGTGCAGGGGCCAACGTCCTGACTTTC
CASVTGGAGANVLTF
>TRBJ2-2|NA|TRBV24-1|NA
TGTGCCACCAGTGATTTGGTACGGAACACCGGGGAGCTGTTTTTT
CATSDLVRNTGELFF
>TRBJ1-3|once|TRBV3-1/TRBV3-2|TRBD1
TGTGCCAGCAGCTGGACAGGGGGGGTCTCTGGAAACACCATATATTTT
CASSWTGGVSGNTIYF
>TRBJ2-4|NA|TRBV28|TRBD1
TGTGCCAGCAGTCCCCAGGGGGCCGGGGGCAAAAACATTCAGTACTTC
CASSPQGAGGKNIQYF
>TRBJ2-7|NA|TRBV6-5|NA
TGTGCCAGCAGCCTGAGCAGCAACGAGCAGTACTTC
CASSLSSNEQYF
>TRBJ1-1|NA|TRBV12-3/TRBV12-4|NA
TGTGCCAGCATCGGAAGTGGTGAAGCTTTCTTT
CASIGSGEAFF